The rows below give T cell receptor beta chains drawn from one sample of a study of metastatic and nonmetastatic thyroid tumors. MiXCR reprocessed the PCR reads for TCRdb. The data hold about 45,000 clones, with 3% to 3.5% observed a single time. Material for sequencing was blood. All receptors come from a female donor with papillary thyroid cancer or a benign thyroid nodule (not recorded which). Some clones in this sample may be carry-over from other donors' samples. The CDR3 runs from the conserved cysteine through the conserved F or W. The D gene is left open where the match is weak. Size is omitted from some rows. Given values are once, few, many or a class for expanded clones.

TRBJ2-7	NA	many	TRBV19	CASSVSGRAFEQYF	TGTGCCAGTAGTGTTAGCGGAAGGGCCTTCGAGCAGTACTTC
TRBJ2-2	TRBD2	few	TRBV7-9	CASGKRERSGELFF	TGTGCCAGCGGTAAGCGGGAGCGGTCCGGGGAGCTGTTTTTT
TRBJ1-2	NA	many	TRBV25-1	CASSESRGYGYTF	TGTGCCAGCAGTGAAAGCAGGGGCTATGGCTACACCTTC
TRBJ2-2	NA	many	TRBV5-1	CASSTGDTTGELFF	TGCGCCAGCAGCACGGGGGACACAACCGGGGAGCTGTTTTTT
TRBJ1-2	NA	medium-sized	TRBV30	CAWSVGTGYGYTF	TGTGCCTGGAGTGTGGGGACGGGTTATGGCTACACCTTC
TRBJ2-1	TRBD1	many	TRBV6-5	CASSYSVWDRQFF	TGTGCCAGCAGTTACTCGGTGTGGGACAGGCAGTTCTTC
TRBJ2-2	TRBD1	many	TRBV2	CASSEITGTGSTGELFF	TGTGCCAGCAGTGAAATAACCGGGACAGGGAGCACCGGGGAGCTGTTTTTT
TRBJ1-2	NA	many	TRBV29-1	CSVGGAYGYTF	TGCAGCGTTGGGGGGGCCTATGGCTACACCTTC
TRBJ1-4	TRBD1	many	TRBV28	CASRESGTGGEKLFF	TGTGCCAGCAGGGAGTCCGGGACAGGGGGTGAAAAACTGTTTTTT
TRBJ1-6	TRBD1	few	TRBV20-1	CSARTGKYNNSPLHF	TGCAGTGCCCGGACAGGGAAGTATAATAATTCACCCCTCCACTTT
TRBJ1-4	NA	few	TRBV6-1	CASTGGRNEKLFF	TGTGCCAGCACGGGGGGAAGAAATGAAAAACTGTTTTTT
TRBJ2-7	NA	NA	TRBV2	CASRLSTDSYEQYF	TGTGCCAGCAGACTCTCGACGGATTCCTACGAGCAGTACTTC
TRBJ2-1	TRBD1	many	TRBV12-3/TRBV12-4	CASSFLPGTGKPNEQFF	TGTGCCAGCAGTTTCCTCCCTGGGACAGGGAAGCCCAATGAGCAGTTCTTC
TRBJ1-6	NA	few	TRBV12-3/TRBV12-4	CASSFGRANSPLHF	TGTGCCAGCAGTTTTGGGAGAGCGAATTCACCCCTCCACTTT
TRBJ1-2	NA	NA	TRBV20-1	CSAREGGRPFGYTF	TGCAGTGCTAGAGAGGGGGGTCGGCCCTTCGGCTACACCTTC
TRBJ2-7	NA	NA	TRBV6-5	CASSYTSYEQYF	TGTGCCAGCAGTTACACCTCCTACGAGCAGTACTTC
TRBJ1-1	TRBD1	NA	TRBV6-1	CASSPAGGEAFF	TGTGCCAGCAGTCCCGCAGGGGGTGAAGCTTTCTTT
TRBJ1-1	NA	many	TRBV5-1	CASSLSSANTEAFF	TGCGCCAGCAGCTTGTCGTCGGCGAACACTGAAGCTTTCTTT
TRBJ2-7	TRBD2	many	TRBV28	CASSETSGSRYEQYF	TGTGCCAGCAGTGAGACTAGCGGGAGTCGATACGAGCAGTACTTC
TRBJ1-1	NA	NA	TRBV28	CASSLGGKNTEAFF	TGTGCCAGCAGTTTAGGAGGCAAGAACACTGAGGCTTTCTTT
TRBJ1-5	NA	many	TRBV7-3	CASSLSFDNRGIANQPQHF	TGTGCCAGCAGCTTAAGTTTTGACAACAGAGGGATAGCAAATCAGCCCCAGCATTTT
TRBJ2-7	TRBD1	many	TRBV6-1	CASSEGTGRQEQYF	TGTGCCAGCAGTGAGGGGACAGGACGACAAGAGCAGTACTTC
TRBJ1-2	TRBD1	many	TRBV29-1	CSVEAGGGGYGYTF	TGCAGCGTTGAGGCCGGAGGGGGCGGCTATGGCTACACCTTC
TRBJ2-2	NA	many	TRBV5-1	CASSFAQGNTGELFF	NA
TRBJ2-3	NA	few	TRBV6-5	CASSYSNPSTDTQYF	TGTGCCAGCAGTTACTCGAACCCAAGCACAGATACGCAGTATTTT
TRBJ2-3	TRBD2	many	TRBV30	CAWSVGTSGRPSTDTQYF	TGTGCCTGGAGTGTAGGGACTAGCGGGAGGCCTAGCACAGATACGCAGTATTTT
TRBJ2-3	NA	NA	TRBV7-2	CASSLQWARADTQYF	TGTGCCAGCAGCTTACAGTGGGCGCGTGCAGATACGCAATATTTT
TRBJ1-1	NA	few	TRBV19	CASSIMEAPAEAFF	TGTGCCAGTAGTATAATGGAGGCCCCGGCTGAAGCTTTCTTT
TRBJ2-7	NA	many	TRBV7-3	CASSRGGGFEQYF	TGTGCCAGCAGCAGGGGGGGAGGGTTCGAGCAGTACTTC
TRBJ2-7	NA	NA	TRBV3-1	CASSPLPAYEQYF	TGTGCCAGCAGCCCTCTCCCCGCCTACGAGCAGTACTTC
TRBJ1-2	NA	many	TRBV10-1	CASSDSRDERYGYTF	TGCGCCAGCAGTGACTCCCGGGACGAAAGGTATGGCTACACCTTC
TRBJ2-1	NA	few	TRBV20-1	CSAMRGSSYNEQFF	TGCAGTGCGATGCGGGGAAGCTCCTACAATGAGCAGTTCTTC
TRBJ1-1	NA	many	TRBV30	CARSQGSGTEAFF	TGTGCCCGAAGTCAGGGGAGCGGTACTGAAGCTTTCTTT
TRBJ2-5	TRBD1	few	TRBV6-1	CASLDDRVETQYF	TGTGCCAGCTTGGACGACAGGGTTGAGACCCAGTACTTC
TRBJ1-2	TRBD1	many	TRBV15	CATSRDTGTGTTYGYTF	TGTGCCACCAGCAGAGATACCGGGACAGGTACGACCTATGGCTACACCTTC
TRBJ1-2	TRBD1	few	TRBV6-2/TRBV6-3	CASSYKGAGGYTF	TGTGCCAGCAGTTATAAGGGGGCGGGAGGCTACACCTTC
TRBJ1-4	TRBD1	NA	TRBV20-1	CSARKHRDRVAKLCF	TGCAGTGCGCGTAAACACAGGGACAGAGTAGCAAAACTGTGTTTT
TRBJ2-1	NA	many	TRBV6-6	CASSYGGTRNEQFF	TGTGCCAGCAGTTACGGCGGGACCCGCAATGAGCAGTTCTTC
TRBJ2-1	TRBD2	few	TRBV6-1	CASSEMGGSGNDEQFF	TGTGCCAGCAGTGAAATGGGTGGGAGCGGGAACGATGAGCAGTTCTTC
TRBJ1-2	NA	medium-sized	TRBV7-2	CASSVDGGRAYTF	TGTGCCAGCAGCGTGGACGGCGGCAGGGCCTACACCTTC
TRBJ2-7	TRBD2	many	TRBV20-1	CSATSGRTYEQYF	TGCAGTGCTACTAGCGGGCGTACCTACGAGCAGTACTTC
TRBJ1-2	NA	many	TRBV24-1	CATSDSQSIGGYTF	TGTGCCACCAGTGATTCCCAATCGATAGGAGGCTACACCTTC
TRBJ1-6	NA	NA	TRBV6-5	CASSYSQAGSPLHF	TGTGCCAGCAGTTATAGCCAGGCAGGATCACCCCTCCACTTT
TRBJ1-2	NA	many	TRBV28	CASNHPRRGGWHGYTF	TGTGCCAGCAACCACCCACGGAGGGGCGGGTGGCATGGCTACACCTTC
TRBJ2-2	NA	once	TRBV5-1	CASRLEQMVTGELFF	TGCGCCAGCAGATTAGAACAGATGGTCACCGGGGAGCTGTTTTTT
TRBJ2-2	NA	NA	TRBV30	CAWSGTGELFF	TGTGCCTGGAGCGGGACAGGGGAGCTGTTTTTT
TRBJ2-5	TRBD2	many	TRBV24-1	CATSDRTSGLMTQYF	TGTGCCACCAGTGATAGGACTAGCGGGCTAATGACCCAGTACTTC
TRBJ2-7	TRBD1	many	TRBV10-3	CAITTDRDPYEQYF	TGTGCCATCACTACGGACAGGGACCCCTACGAGCAGTACTTC
TRBJ2-2	TRBD2	many	TRBV6-5	CASSYSISRLGEGTGELFF	TGTGCCAGCAGTTACTCGATAAGCCGGTTGGGGGAGGGGACCGGGGAGCTGTTTTTT
TRBJ2-3	TRBD1	few	TRBV5-1	CASSLGDRGSTDTQYF	TGCGCCAGCAGCCTGGGGGACAGGGGGTCCACAGATACGCAGTATTTT
TRBJ2-2	TRBD2	NA	TRBV20-1	CSARLAGGNTGELFF	TGCAGTGCTAGGTTAGCGGGAGGGAACACCGGGGAGCTGTTTTTT
TRBJ2-5	TRBD1	many	TRBV11-1	CASSLQGALKETQYF	TGTGCCAGCAGCTTACAGGGGGCTTTGAAGGAGACCCAGTACTTC
TRBJ2-1	TRBD2	many	TRBV12-3/TRBV12-4	CASSFGRANEQFF	TGTGCCAGCAGTTTCGGGAGGGCCAATGAGCAGTTCTTC
TRBJ2-1	TRBD2	few	TRBV20-1	CSARGTSTYNEQFF	TGCAGTGCTAGAGGGACTAGTACCTACAATGAGCAGTTCTTC
TRBJ2-7	NA	few	TRBV6-2/TRBV6-3	CASSVRGVYGGIEQYF	TGTGCCAGCAGTGTTCGAGGAGTGTATGGGGGGATCGAGCAGTACTTC
TRBJ1-4	NA	NA	TRBV20-1	CSASGVTNEKLFF	TGCAGTGCGAGTGGCGTGACTAATGAAAAACTGTTTTTT
TRBJ1-2	NA	NA	TRBV20-1	CSAGGGWPLDVNYGYTF	TGCAGTGCTGGTGGGGGGTGGCCACTAGACGTCAACTATGGCTACACCTTC
TRBJ2-3	NA	few	TRBV30	CAWSVQSGVVTQYF	TGTGCCTGGAGTGTACAATCGGGGGTCGTAACGCAGTATTTT
TRBJ2-3	NA	NA	TRBV6-4	CASSETSGSSTDTQYF	TGTGCCAGCAGCGAGACTAGTGGGTCTAGCACAGATACGCAGTATTTT
TRBJ2-3	TRBD2	many	TRBV2	CASTLAGATDTQYF	TGTGCCAGTACACTAGCGGGGGCCACAGATACGCAGTATTTT